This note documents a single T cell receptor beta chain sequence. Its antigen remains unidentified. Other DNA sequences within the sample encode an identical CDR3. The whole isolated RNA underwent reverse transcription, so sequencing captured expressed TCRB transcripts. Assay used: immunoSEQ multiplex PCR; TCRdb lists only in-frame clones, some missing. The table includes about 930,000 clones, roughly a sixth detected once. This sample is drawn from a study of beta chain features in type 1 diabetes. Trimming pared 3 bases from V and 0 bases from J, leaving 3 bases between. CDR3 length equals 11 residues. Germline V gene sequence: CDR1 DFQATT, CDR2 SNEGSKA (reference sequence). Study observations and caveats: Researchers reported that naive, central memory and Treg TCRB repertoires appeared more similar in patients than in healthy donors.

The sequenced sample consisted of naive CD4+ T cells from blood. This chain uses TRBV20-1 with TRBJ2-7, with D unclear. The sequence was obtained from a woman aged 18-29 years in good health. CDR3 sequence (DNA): TGCAGTGCTAGCCCCTCCTACGAGCAGTACTTC. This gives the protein CSASPSYEQYF.